Described below is a single TCR beta chain sequence and its context. This clonotype occurred many times. Its antigen is currently not known. Base qualities were left out, and no much larger clone turns up one base away. Amplification of TCR beta CDR3 regions was carried out from RNA transcripts. A first-round RT-PCR of the TCR CDR3 used the HTBI primer set with the Qiagen OneStep RT-PCR kit. A second multiplex PCR round built the libraries, followed by size selection and purification. Sequencing of the libraries was done on an Illumina HiSeq2000 using paired-end 100 bp reads. For the original study's pipeline: SOAPnuke was used to process the raw data, removing reads that contained adapters or uncalled bases, had a mean Phred below 15, or lacked an exact match to the constant primer or identifier. COPE v1.2.5 was used to merge the high-quality paired reads, and each unique nucleotide sequence was defined as a clonotype. Clonotypes were aligned to IMGT TRBV, TRBD and TRBJ reference segments using MiTCR v1.1. Analysis was restricted to V-J combinations with a frequency above 0.0001, which covered 99% to 99.2% of repertoires. A TCS score was defined as the ratio of F50 (clonal expansion) to E x V (chaos), with BLOSUM62-based TCRdist applied between CDR3 peptides within each V-J. Welch's t-statistics and random forest reduced 500 to 550 V-J features to 13, which were used in a naive Bayes classifier (R e1071). The public reads were reanalyzed by TCRdb: fastp trimming at Q25, MiXCR alignment, in-frame beta chains only. One record per CDR3 amino acid sequence lists the most common genes and DNA. TCRdb's processing, not the study's, gives the V and J calls here. The sample table lists 330,000 or so distinct CDR3 sequences, approximately 18% of them with a count of one. Together, the top ten hold under 45% of the sample.

Its CDR3 holds 14 amino acids, cysteine through phenylalanine. CDR3 DNA is the only sequence kept; it has 42 bases, read in frame from the first base. Sequences KGHSH (CDR1) and LQKENI (CDR2) are obtained from the germline V gene. V drops 6 bases and J drops 6 bases, leaving 15 bases in between. Ophthalmopathy patients had moderately to severely active disease, Clinical Activity Score of at least 3, NOSPECS grade of at least 4, and duration under 3 months. Patients with uncontrolled infections, other autoimmune diseases, pregnancy or lactation were excluded. Diagnoses relied on clinical symptoms, serum thyroxine and TRAb, thyroid ultrasound and orbital computed tomography. PBMCs were separated from approximately 9.9 ml of fresh peripheral blood using Ficoll-Paque density gradient centrifugation. Total RNA was extracted with Trizol reagent, and quality was checked on an Agilent 2100 Bioanalyzer. The data stem from a study of T cells in Graves' hyperthyroidism and ophthalmopathy (dated by TCRdb to between 2018 and 2021). At the level of the whole study: Peripheral blood was sampled at the time of initial diagnosis, prior to any treatment. To identify TCR V-J signatures that set the groups apart, the researchers used a discovery cohort of about a hundred patients, made up of around 40 with Graves' ophthalmopathy and 57 with stable Graves' hyperthyroidism. Whether ophthalmopathy could be predicted prospectively was tested in an independent validation cohort made up of under 20 hyperthyroidism patients plus 17 patients who later progressed to ophthalmopathy. The approximately 100 discovery patients were divided at random into training and test sets in a 7:3 ratio. Thyroid tissue and blood T-cell repertoires from several Graves' hyperthyroidism patients were also compared in the study. After sampling, hyperthyroidism patients received methimazole starting at 30 mg daily, and ophthalmopathy patients received high-dose intravenous methylprednisolone. According to the paper, TCR Vbeta CDR3 sequencing was carried out on some 130 peripheral blood samples, which came from around 43 ophthalmopathy, 75 or so hyperthyroidism and around 17 progressor patients. Here is what the overall study found, with its caveats: During validation, the model predicted progression to ophthalmopathy a median of around 7 months ahead of onset, with 70.59% sensitivity and under 85% specificity. Sample size was not statistically predetermined, and blinding of investigators to group allocation was not performed. Most expanded thyroid clonotypes (frequency above 0.001) were also detected in blood, suggesting blood repertoires may reflect thyroid immune responses. A model built on a 13 V-J signature distinguished ophthalmopathy from stable hyperthyroidism, reaching 87.88% sensitivity and about 81% specificity in cross-validation and 80%/75% in testing.

The specimen was blood. The chain employs TRBV18 and TRBJ1-5, and possibly TRBD1, on 6 matching bases. The TCR sequence derives from a man aged 50-59 years with Graves' ophthalmopathy. CDR3 sequence: CASSPDRSVQPQHF. The DNA reads as follows: TGTGCCAGCTCCCCTGACAGGTCTGTTCAGCCCCAGCATTTT.